The text below deals with one TCR beta chain. Losses at the gene ends were 2 bases for V and 10 bases for J; bases not matched to a gene: 8. Per the germline V gene, CDR1 is SGHTA and CDR2 is FQGTGA. This CDR3 has 14 amino acids. This sample was included in a study of cytomegalovirus exposure and HLA in healthy donors. PCR primers comprised 60 Vbeta and 13 Jbeta primers. Sequencing used immunoSEQ multiplex PCR; TCRdb keeps in-frame clones, though not all of them. Of about 140,000 clones listed, 75% to 85% are singletons. This sequence originates from a woman in her 40s in good health and CMV-seronegative. The sample consisted of PBMCs. The V and J genes are TRBV7-3 and TRBJ2-1, with TRBD1 matching over 7 bases. CDR3 residues: CASSLYRTGHEQFF. DNA for the CDR3: TGTGCCAGCAGCTTATATAGGACAGGCCACGAGCAGTTCTTC.